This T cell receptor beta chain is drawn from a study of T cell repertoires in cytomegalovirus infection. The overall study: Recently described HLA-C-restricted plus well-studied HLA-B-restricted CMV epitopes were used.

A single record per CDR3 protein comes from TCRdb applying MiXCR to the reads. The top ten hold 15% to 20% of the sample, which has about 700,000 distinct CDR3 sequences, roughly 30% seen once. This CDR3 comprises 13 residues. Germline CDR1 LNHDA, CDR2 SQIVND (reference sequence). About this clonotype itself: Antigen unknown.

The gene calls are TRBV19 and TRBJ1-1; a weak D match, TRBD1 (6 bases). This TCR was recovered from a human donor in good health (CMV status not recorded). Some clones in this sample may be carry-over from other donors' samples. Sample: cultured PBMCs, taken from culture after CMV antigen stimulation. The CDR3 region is CARGPFPNTEAFF. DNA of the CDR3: TGTGCACGGGGGCCGTTCCCAAACACTGAAGCTTTCTTT.